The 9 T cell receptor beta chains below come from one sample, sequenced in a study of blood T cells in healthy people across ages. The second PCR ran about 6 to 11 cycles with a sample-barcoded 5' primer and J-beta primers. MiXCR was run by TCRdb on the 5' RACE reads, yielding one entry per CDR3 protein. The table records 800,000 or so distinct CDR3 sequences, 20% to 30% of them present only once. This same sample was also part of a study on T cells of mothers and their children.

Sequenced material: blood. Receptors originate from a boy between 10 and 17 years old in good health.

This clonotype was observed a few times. CDR3 DNA: TGCGCCAGCAGCCAAGGGTCAAGGGGCACCGAAGCTTTCTTT. It encodes CASSQGSRGTEAFF. This sequence joins TRBV4-1 and TRBJ1-1; a weak D match, TRBD1 (5 bases). The CDR3 length is 14 residues. V shed 1 base and J shed 8 bases, with 14 bases lying between them. Germline-derived CDR1 and CDR2 are MGHRA and YSYEKL.

The CDR3 is CASSFGRTNEKLFF. The CDR3 DNA reads as TGTGCCAGCAGTTTCGGAAGAACTAATGAAAAACTGTTTTTT. V and J are TRBV12-3 or TRBV12-4 and TRBJ1-4; no definite D call. The germline V and J ends were trimmed by 3 bases and 1 base, with 6 bases remaining between them. The CDR3 spans 14 residues.

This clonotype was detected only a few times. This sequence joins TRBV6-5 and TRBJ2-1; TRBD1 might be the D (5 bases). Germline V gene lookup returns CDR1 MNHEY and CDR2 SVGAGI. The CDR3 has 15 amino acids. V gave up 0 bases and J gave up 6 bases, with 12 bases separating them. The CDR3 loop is CASSYSTQGRNEQFF. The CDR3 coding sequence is TGTGCCAGCAGTTACTCGACGCAGGGCCGCAATGAGCAGTTCTTC.

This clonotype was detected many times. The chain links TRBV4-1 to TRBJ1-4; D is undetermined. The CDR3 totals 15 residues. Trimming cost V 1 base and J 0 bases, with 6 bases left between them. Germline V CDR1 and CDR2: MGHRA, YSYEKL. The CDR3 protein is CASSQVKTTNEKLFF. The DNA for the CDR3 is TGCGCCAGCAGCCAAGTAAAAACAACTAATGAAAAACTGTTTTTT.

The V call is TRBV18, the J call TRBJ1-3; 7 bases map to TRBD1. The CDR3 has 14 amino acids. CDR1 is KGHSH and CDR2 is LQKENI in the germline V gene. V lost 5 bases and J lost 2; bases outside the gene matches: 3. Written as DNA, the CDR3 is TGTGCCAGCTCAACCGGGACAGCTGGAAACACCATATATTTT. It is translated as CASSTGTAGNTIYF.

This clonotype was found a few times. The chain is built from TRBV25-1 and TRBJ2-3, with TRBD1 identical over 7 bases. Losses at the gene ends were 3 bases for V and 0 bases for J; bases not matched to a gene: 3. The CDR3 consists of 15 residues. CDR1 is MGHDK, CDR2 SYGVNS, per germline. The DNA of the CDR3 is TGTGCCAGCAGTGAGACAGGGCTGAGCACAGATACGCAGTATTTT. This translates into CASSETGLSTDTQYF.

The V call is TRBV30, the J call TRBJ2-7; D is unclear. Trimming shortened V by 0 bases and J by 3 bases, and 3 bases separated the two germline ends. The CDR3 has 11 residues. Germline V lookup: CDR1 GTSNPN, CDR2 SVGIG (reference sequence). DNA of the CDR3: TGTGCCTGGAGTGTAGACTACGAGCAGTACTTC. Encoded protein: CAWSVDYEQYF.

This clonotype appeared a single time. The CDR3 DNA reads as TGCAGCGTTGGGGGGGGGACAGCGGAGACCCAGTACTTC. This gives the protein CSVGGGTAETQYF. The chain employs TRBV29-1 and TRBJ2-5; D possibly matches TRBD1 or TRBD2 (7 bases each). The germline V gene encodes CDR1 SQVTM and CDR2 ANQGSEA. The CDR3 has 13 residues. Trimming left V 4 bases short and J 5 bases short, with 14 bases between.

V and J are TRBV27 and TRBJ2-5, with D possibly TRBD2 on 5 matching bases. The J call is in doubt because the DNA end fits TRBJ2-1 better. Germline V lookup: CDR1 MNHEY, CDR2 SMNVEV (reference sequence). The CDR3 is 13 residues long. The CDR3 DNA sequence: TGTGCCAGCAGCGGGGAACCTCTGGATGAGCAGTTCTTC. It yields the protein CASSGEPLDEQFF.